Here is one T cell receptor (beta chain) with its context. The table came from immunoSEQ multiplex PCR; TCRdb's copy has only in-frame clones and leaves some out. The sample comprises 25,000 to 35,000 clones, roughly 89% of which are singletons, and approximately 15% rests with the top ten. This entry comes from a study of T cells after posttransplantation cyclophosphamide. The germline CDR1 and CDR2 sequences are MDHEN and SYDVKM. The CDR3 contains 11 residues. V lost 5 bases, J lost 11 bases, and 12 bases lay in between. The gene calls are TRBV28 and TRBJ1-1, with unresolved D. Sequenced sample: PBMCs. The sequence derives from a woman aged 40 to 50 with a blood cancer, CMV-positive, and with a related stem cell donor. The CDR3 sequence: CASSPSFGAFF. The CDR3 DNA follows: TGTGCCAGCAGTCCCTCATTCGGGGCTTTCTTT.